This T cell receptor beta chain is drawn from a study of neoadjuvant anti-PD-1 for oral cavity cancer. Produced via immunoSEQ multiplex PCR; TCRdb's table is partial and in-frame only. The sample carries some 61,000 clones, more than 75% recorded once. Time point: after neoadjuvant nivolumab, at surgical resection. The receptor was derived from a person between 40 and 85 years old with oral cavity squamous cell carcinoma. The starting material was PBMCs, obtained after nivolumab (anti-PD-1) treatment.

The CDR3 loop reads CASSPGLAGGGETQYF. DNA for the CDR3: TGTGCCAGCAGCCCCGGGCTGGCGGGAGGAGGAGAGACCCAGTACTTC. The chain joins TRBV7-9 to TRBJ2-5, with 8 bases lining up with TRBD2. Germline CDR1 SEHNR, CDR2 FQNEAQ (reference sequence). The CDR3 extends over 16 amino acids. The J segment lost 4 bases and the V segment lost 5 bases, leaving 12 bases of the junction unmatched.